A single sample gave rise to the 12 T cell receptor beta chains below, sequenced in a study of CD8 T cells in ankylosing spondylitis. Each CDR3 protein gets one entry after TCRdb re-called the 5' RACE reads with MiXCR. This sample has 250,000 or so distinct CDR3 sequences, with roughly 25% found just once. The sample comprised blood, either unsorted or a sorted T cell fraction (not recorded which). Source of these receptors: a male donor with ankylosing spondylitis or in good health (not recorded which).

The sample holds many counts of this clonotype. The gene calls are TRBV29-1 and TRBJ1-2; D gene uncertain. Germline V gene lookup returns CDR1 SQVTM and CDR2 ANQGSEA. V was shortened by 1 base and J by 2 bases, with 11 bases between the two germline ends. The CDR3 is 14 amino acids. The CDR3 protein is CSVEGGTTNYGYTF. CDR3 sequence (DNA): TGCAGCGTTGAAGGTGGTACCACAAACTATGGCTACACCTTC.

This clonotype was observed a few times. CDR3 coding DNA: TGTGCCAGCAGTTCGGGGGGAGATACGCAGTATTTT. Its protein product is CASSSGGDTQYF. J is TRBJ2-3 and V is TRBV12-3 or TRBV12-4, with 7 bases matching TRBD2. J gave up 5 bases and V 4 bases, and 0 bases lay outside the gene matches. This CDR3 is built from 12 residues.

The CDR3 bases are TGTGCCAGCAGCGTACAGATTGCCAATGAGCAGTTCTTC. It encodes CASSVQIANEQFF. This rearrangement joins TRBV4-2 to TRBJ2-1; no firm D call. The CDR3 loop spans 13 amino acids. Trimming pared 5 bases from V and 6 bases from J, leaving 11 bases between. Germline V lookup: CDR1 LGHNA, CDR2 YNFKEQ.

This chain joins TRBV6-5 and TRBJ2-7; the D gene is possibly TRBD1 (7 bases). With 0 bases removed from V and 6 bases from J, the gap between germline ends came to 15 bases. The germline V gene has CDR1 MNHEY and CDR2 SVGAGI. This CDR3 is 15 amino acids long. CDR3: CASSYSGAGGLEQYF. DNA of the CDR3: TGTGCCAGCAGTTACTCGGGAGCAGGGGGGCTCGAGCAGTACTTC.

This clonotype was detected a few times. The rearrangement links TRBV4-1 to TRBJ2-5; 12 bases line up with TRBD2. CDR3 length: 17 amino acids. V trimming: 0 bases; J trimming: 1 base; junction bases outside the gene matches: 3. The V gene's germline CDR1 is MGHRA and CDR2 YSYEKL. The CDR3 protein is CASSQERLAGAQETQYF. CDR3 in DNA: TGCGCCAGCAGCCAAGAAAGACTAGCGGGGGCCCAAGAGACCCAGTACTTC.

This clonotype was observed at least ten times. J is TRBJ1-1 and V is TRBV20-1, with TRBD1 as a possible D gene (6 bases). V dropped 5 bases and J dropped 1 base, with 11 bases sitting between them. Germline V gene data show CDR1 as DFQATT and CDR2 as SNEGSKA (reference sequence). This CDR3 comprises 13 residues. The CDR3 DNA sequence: TGCAGTGCTCGGCAGGGGACGAACACTGAAGCTTTCTTT. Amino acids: CSARQGTNTEAFF.

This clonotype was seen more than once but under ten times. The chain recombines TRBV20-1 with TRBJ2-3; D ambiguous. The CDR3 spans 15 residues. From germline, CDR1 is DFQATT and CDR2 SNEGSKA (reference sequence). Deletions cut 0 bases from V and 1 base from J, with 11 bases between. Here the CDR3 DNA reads TGCAGTGCTAGAGATGGACCAGCCGGCACAGATACGCAGTATTTT. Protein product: CSARDGPAGTDTQYF.

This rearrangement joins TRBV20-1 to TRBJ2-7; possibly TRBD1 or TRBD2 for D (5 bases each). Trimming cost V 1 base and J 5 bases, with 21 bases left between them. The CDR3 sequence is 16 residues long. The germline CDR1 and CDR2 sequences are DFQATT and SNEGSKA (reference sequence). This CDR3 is CSARVGPGPGTDEQYF. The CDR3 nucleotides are TGCAGTGCTAGAGTGGGACCGGGCCCAGGGACCGACGAGCAGTACTTC.

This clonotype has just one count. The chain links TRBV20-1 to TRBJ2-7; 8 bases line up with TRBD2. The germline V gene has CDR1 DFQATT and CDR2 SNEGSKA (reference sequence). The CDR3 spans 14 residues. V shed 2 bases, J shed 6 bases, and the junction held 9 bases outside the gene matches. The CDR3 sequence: CSARRAGGVREQYF. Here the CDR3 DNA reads TGCAGTGCTAGACGGGCGGGGGGTGTGCGCGAGCAGTACTTC.

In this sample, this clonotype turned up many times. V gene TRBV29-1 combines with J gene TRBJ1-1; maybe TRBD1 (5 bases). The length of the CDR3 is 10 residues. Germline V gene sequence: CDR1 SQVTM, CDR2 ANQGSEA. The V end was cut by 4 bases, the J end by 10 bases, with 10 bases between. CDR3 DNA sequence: TGCAGCGTTGCCTTGGGGGGAGCTTTCTTT. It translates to CSVALGGAFF.

The CDR3, as DNA: TGTGCCAGCATAGGCCCGTCGGAAAGCACAGATACGCAGTATTTT. Translated, it gives CASIGPSESTDTQYF. The gene calls are TRBV6-4 and TRBJ2-3; D is undetermined. CDR3 length equals 15 residues. Germline loops: CDR1 MRHNA, CDR2 SNTAGT. V lost 7 bases, J lost 0 bases, and 14 bases lay in between.

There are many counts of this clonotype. The CDR3 DNA sequence: TGCAGTTCCTCTGGGTCTTTCTCTGGGGCCAACGTCCTGACTTTC. Translation gives CSSSGSFSGANVLTF. The chain carries TRBV20-1 and TRBJ2-6; D uncertain. Looked up from germline, CDR1 is DFQATT and CDR2 is SNEGSKA (reference sequence). V gave up 8 bases and J gave up 0 bases, with 14 bases separating them. The CDR3 covers 15 residues.